This TCR beta chain was recovered during a study of beta chain features in type 1 diabetes. Study-wide results and caveats: People with Type 1 diabetes carried modestly yet significantly shorter TCRB CDR3s in all four CD4+ subsets. A pattern of fewer insertions and more deletions at VDJ junctions was seen in type 1 diabetes patients. Possibly, sequencing cDNA over-represented cells that had high TCR expression levels. The naive, central memory and Treg TCRB repertoires of patients appeared to be more similar to one another than those of healthy donors.

The V segment lost 3 bases and the J segment 6 bases; nucleotides outside the gene matches: 12. Germline V gene sequence: CDR1 SGHNT, CDR2 YYREEE (reference sequence). The CDR3 loop spans 17 amino acids. This clone was recorded once. Antigen: not known. Expressed TCRB transcripts were sequenced because the isolated RNA had all been reverse transcribed beforehand. The repertoire was sequenced with immunoSEQ multiplex PCR; TCRdb's copy has only in-frame clones and lacks some. The sample includes tens of thousands of clones, roughly 63% of them seen just once. Source material: stem cell memory CD4+ T cells from blood. This sequence joins TRBV5-4 and TRBJ2-3; 11 nucleotides agree with TRBD2. This clonotype originated in a woman in her 30s with type 1 diabetes. CDR3 bases: TGTGCCAGCAGCTCAGGACTAGCGGGCGCCCAAGGGGATACGCAGTATTTT. It is translated as CASSSGLAGAQGDTQYF.